The clone carrying this TCR beta chain is classed as medium-sized. Its antigen remains unidentified. TCRdb reprocessed the PCR reads via MiXCR. The data hold around 26,000 clones, with roughly 19% observed a single time. This sample stems from a study of metastatic and nonmetastatic thyroid tumors. In the study overall: Comparison of repertoires was carried out across blood and tumor or nodule tissue from malignant and benign thyroid patients. Broader study findings: In blood and tumor, TCR beta diversity was reportedly significantly higher in malignant thyroid tumors than in benign nodules.

All patients reached thyroid surgery having received no treatment beforehand. V lost 0 bases, J lost 4 bases, and 0 bases lay in between. The CDR3 loop spans 11 amino acids. Looked up from germline, CDR1 is MNHEY and CDR2 is SVGEGT. The sequencing input was blood. The receptor comes from a male donor with papillary thyroid cancer or a benign thyroid nodule (not recorded which). Some clones in this sample may be carry-over from other donors' samples. The chain combines TRBV6-2 or TRBV6-3 with TRBJ1-2; D unresolved. The CDR3 region is CASSYSYGYTF. The CDR3 DNA reads as TGTGCCAGCAGTTACTCCTATGGCTACACCTTC.